This T cell receptor beta chain appears in the sequencing data of a study of T cells in Graves' hyperthyroidism and ophthalmopathy. The study's findings and limits: The model identified upcoming ophthalmopathy a median approximately six months ahead of onset. Most thyroid clonotypes with frequency above 0.001 were detected in blood.

TCR beta CDR3 sequences were amplified from RNA transcripts. TCR CDR3 regions were first amplified by RT-PCR with HTBI primers. MiXCR, applied by TCRdb to the multiplex PCR reads, yields one record per CDR3 protein. The table records more than 150,000 distinct CDR3 sequences, about 15% of them present only once. CDR3 length: 14 amino acids. Trimming removed 2 bases from V and 4 bases from J; junction bases left unmatched: 5. CDR1 and CDR2 from the germline V gene are SGHKS and YYEKEE (reference sequence). This clonotype was observed many times. What it binds is unknown. Patients aged 18 to 65 had newly diagnosed hyperthyroidism of under 2 months' duration. Uncontrolled infection, other autoimmune disease, pregnancy and lactation each barred patients from inclusion.

The rearrangement links TRBV5-5 to TRBJ2-7, with 8 bases fitting TRBD1. This TCR was sampled from a woman between 50 and 59 years old with Graves' hyperthyroidism. The material sequenced was blood. The CDR3 region has the DNA TGTGCCAGCAGCTTTATACAGGGGGAATACGAGCAGTACTTC. Its protein is CASSFIQGEYEQYF.